Listed here are 12 T cell receptor beta chains from one sample, sequenced in a study of CD8+CD57+ T cells in acquired aplastic anemia. Profiling of TCR beta VDJ combinations and CDR3 sequences used genomic DNA as template. TCRdb re-called the reads through MiXCR, storing one row per CDR3 protein. The sample lists 310,000 or so distinct CDR3 sequences, roughly 61% occurring once. Sequencing involved patients with CD8+CD57+ cell expansion previously shown by flow cytometry. Sample: sorted CD4+, CD8+, or CD8+CD57+ T cells (not recorded which) from PBMCs. These receptors came from a human donor with aplastic anemia.

The V gene is TRBV10-3, the J gene TRBJ1-2; no clear D. The CDR3 sequence is 14 residues long. V was clipped by 2 bases and J by 7 bases, with 14 bases between them. CDR1 is ENHRY and CDR2 is SYGVKD in the germline V gene. CDR3 DNA: TGTGCCATCAGTGAGCTGGGCAGTGTTTCTGGCTACACCTTC. Translation gives CAISELGSVSGYTF.

This chain links TRBV20-1 with TRBJ2-7; 9 nucleotides align to TRBD1. The CDR3 extends over 14 amino acids. Unmatched junction bases numbered 6, after V lost 3 bases and J lost 3 bases. Germline V gene lookup returns CDR1 DFQATT and CDR2 SNEGSKA (reference sequence). The CDR3 region is CSASGQGTFYEQYF. The CDR3 DNA is TGCAGTGCTAGCGGACAGGGGACTTTCTACGAGCAGTACTTC.

The J gene is TRBJ2-2, the V gene TRBV11-2; D remains ambiguous. Trimming cost V 5 bases and J 7 bases, with 8 bases left between them. Germline-derived CDR1 and CDR2 are SGHAT and FQNNGV. This CDR3 has 12 residues. The CDR3 nucleotides are TGTGCCAGCAGCATTCCGGGCGGGGAGCTGTTTTTT. It encodes CASSIPGGELFF. Looking up the rest from reference TRBV11-2 and TRBJ2-2 gives the full variable domain: EAGVAQSPRYKIIEKRQSVAFWCNPISGHATLYWYQQILGQGPKLLIQFQNNGVVDDSQLPKDRFSAERLKGVDSTLKIQPAKLEDSAVYLCASSIPGGELFFGEGSRLTVL.

Remarks on this clonotype: Germline is not matched at one junction end, which may reflect a read error. The chain combines TRBV20-1 with TRBJ2-7; D is uncertain. Germline V gene lookup returns CDR1 DFQATT and CDR2 SNEGSKA (reference sequence). The CDR3 has 15 amino acids. CDR3 region: CSARDPVRTSSEQYF. The CDR3 region has the DNA TGCAGTGCTAGAGATCCCGTCCGAACCTCCTCCGAGCAGTACTTC.

This sequence joins TRBV20-1 and TRBJ2-7; 8 bases agree with TRBD1. The CDR3 contains 13 residues. V was pared by 3 bases and J by 1 base, with 2 bases of the junction left unmatched. Germline V gives CDR1 DFQATT, CDR2 SNEGSKA (reference sequence). The CDR3 loop reads CSARTGASYEQYF. The CDR3 nucleotides are TGCAGTGCTAGGACAGGGGCATCCTACGAGCAGTACTTC.

This clonotype was picked up many times. This chain links TRBV27 with TRBJ1-2, with TRBD1 matching over 7 bases. This CDR3 has 13 amino acids. Germline values: CDR1 MNHEY, CDR2 SMNVEV (reference sequence). The junction had 4 bases not matched to a gene; V was cut back by 5 bases and J by 4 bases. The CDR3 spells CASSRGGIYGYTF. In nucleotides, the CDR3 is TGTGCCAGCAGTCGAGGGGGCATCTATGGCTACACCTTC.

The CDR3 region is CSVEGASAYEQYF. The DNA for the CDR3 is TGCAGCGTTGAAGGGGCATCCGCCTACGAGCAGTACTTC. The chain has TRBV29-1 and TRBJ2-7; D is unclear. This CDR3 is built from 13 residues. The germline gives CDR1 SQVTM, CDR2 ANQGSEA. Trimming pared 1 base from V and 2 bases from J, leaving 9 bases between.

This clonotype has only a few counts. The chain links TRBV27 to TRBJ1-1; TRBD1 matches at 8 bases. Germline values: CDR1 MNHEY, CDR2 SMNVEV (reference sequence). With 4 bases clipped from V and 3 bases from J, the junction kept 7 bases outside the gene matches. CDR3 length: 15 amino acids. CDR3 loop: CASSSQGAGDTEAFF. CDR3 in DNA: TGTGCCAGCAGTTCTCAGGGGGCCGGGGACACTGAAGCTTTCTTT.

This clonotype was picked up many times. The rearrangement links TRBV5-5 to TRBJ2-3; D is ambiguous. V lost 4 bases and J lost 0, with 12 bases in between. The CDR3 spans 15 residues. Germline CDR1 is SGHKS and CDR2 is YYEKEE (reference sequence). DNA of the CDR3: TGTGCCAGCAGCCGTGAACCTCTTAGCACAGATACGCAGTATTTT. Residues: CASSREPLSTDTQYF.

The J gene is TRBJ1-2, the V gene TRBV20-1; 9 bases are shared with TRBD1. Germline V gives CDR1 DFQATT, CDR2 SNEGSKA (reference sequence). The CDR3 sequence is 12 residues long. Trimming at V came to 5 bases and at J to 11 bases, leaving 9 bases not matched to a gene. CDR3 bases: TGCAGTGCTGGGCTGGGACAGGGTCCTTACACCTTC. Encoded protein: CSAGLGQGPYTF.

The table lists this clonotype with a few counts. The V gene is TRBV2, the J gene TRBJ1-6; possible D gene TRBD1, 6 bases. CDR1 SNHLY and CDR2 FYNNEI come from the germline V gene. The CDR3 loop spans 12 amino acids. The V end was cut by 9 bases, the J end by 7 bases, with 10 bases between. The CDR3 protein is CARQGGNSPLHF. The CDR3 DNA follows: TGTGCCAGACAGGGAGGGAATTCACCCCTCCACTTT.

This clonotype has more than one count but fewer than ten. The chain is built from TRBV29-1 and TRBJ1-1; D perhaps matches TRBD1 (6 bases). CDR3 size: 13 residues. Trimming shortened V by 8 bases and J by 1 base, and 14 bases separated the two germline ends. CDR1 and CDR2 from the germline V gene are SQVTM and ANQGSEA. The DNA of the CDR3 is TGCAGCAGTTACGGGGGGCGGAACACTGAAGCTTTCTTT. Its protein is CSSYGGRNTEAFF.